This T cell receptor (beta chain) was documented in a study of technical replicates of blood from a few donors. This clone was seen once. Generated by immunoSEQ multiplex PCR, the TCRdb table keeps only in-frame clones and is missing some. Here the sample spans around 60,000 clones, more than 85% being singletons. Trimming removed 2 bases at V and 5 bases at J, with 25 bases between. Germline V gives CDR1 SGHNT, CDR2 YYREEE (reference sequence). CDR3 length equals 19 residues. V usage is TRBV5-4 and J usage is TRBJ2-2; D perhaps matches TRBD2 (6 bases). The receptor's source is a human donor in good health. Some clones in this sample may be carry-over from other donors' samples. Sequencing used PBMCs. Here the CDR3 DNA reads TGTGCCAGCAGCTTTGGAGGGATTGCTACTAGGCGCGGGACCGGGGAGCTGTTTTTT. This translates into CASSFGGIATRRGTGELFF.